This TCR beta chain is from a study of blood T cell repertoires in COVID-19. Each participant's cohort was designated according to participant-reported clinical history. Recovered Cohort 3 donors showed two negative PCRs, clearance, or symptom resolution. V was clipped by 6 bases and J by 7 bases; unmatched bases: 6. This CDR3 spans 13 amino acids. Study processing details: Reference gene primers were amplified, and this amplification served to estimate nucleated cell counts. Generated by immunoSEQ multiplex PCR, the TCRdb table keeps only in-frame clones and is missing some. The DNA was the basis for D and trimming; V, J and clone size are from that table. The sample lists approximately 330,000 clones, around nine tenths seen once, with about a tenth in the top ten.

Sequenced sample: PBMCs or T cells enriched from blood (not recorded which). The TCR comes from a woman aged 25 to 39 who had recovered from COVID-19. This chain links TRBV12-3 or TRBV12-4 with TRBJ1-2; 9 nucleotides match TRBD1. For the CDR3, the DNA is TGTGCCAGCAGGGGACAGGGATCCGGTGGCTACACCTTC. Translating gives CASRGQGSGGYTF.